A single sample is the source of the 19 T cell receptor beta chains below, sequenced in a study of beta chain features in type 1 diabetes. Study-level findings and limits: Shorter TCRB CDR3s, moderately but significantly so, were found in Type 1 diabetes patients in all four CD4+ subsets.

The sequenced template was cDNA made from the entire isolated RNA. Produced via immunoSEQ multiplex PCR; TCRdb's table is partial and in-frame only. The data contain 640,000 or so clones, over 12% of them singletons. Their antigens remain unidentified. The source material was naive CD4+ T cells from blood. All receptors come from a man aged 18 to 30 with type 1 diabetes.

The genes are TRBV5-1 and TRBJ2-1; 7 bases align to TRBD2. Germline values: CDR1 SGHRS, CDR2 YFSETQ. Trimming at V came to 4 bases and at J to 0 bases, leaving 7 bases not matched to a gene. The CDR3 spans 16 residues. DNA for the CDR3: TGCGCCAGCAGCCTCCCAGCGGGGAGCTCCTACAATGAGCAGTTCTTC. Translation: CASSLPAGSSYNEQFF.

Details on this clone: An end of the junction differs from the germline gene, which may be a read error. The CDR3: CASSLNSKQETQYF. The CDR3 coding sequence is TGTGCTAGCAGCTTGAACTCAAAACAGGAGACCCAGTACTTC. This rearrangement joins TRBV7-7 to TRBJ2-5, with no clear D. Germline values: CDR1 SSHAT, CDR2 FNYEAQ (reference sequence). The CDR3 is 14 residues long.

The rearrangement joins TRBV5-4 to TRBJ2-5; perhaps TRBD1 as D (6 bases). Per the germline V gene, CDR1 is SGHNT and CDR2 is YYREEE (reference sequence). This CDR3 spans 13 amino acids. V gave up 1 base and J gave up 6 bases, with 10 bases separating them. CDR3 nucleotide sequence: TGTGCCAGCAGCTTGAACAGGGAAAAGACCCAGTACTTC. Its protein is CASSLNREKTQYF.

The chain recombines TRBV5-1 with TRBJ1-1; maybe TRBD1 (5 bases). Trimming cost V 0 bases and J 4 bases, with 13 bases left between them. Germline lookup yields CDR1 SGHRS and CDR2 YFSETQ. The CDR3 extends over 15 amino acids. The CDR3 loop is CASSLGAGQGTEAFF. The CDR3 nucleotides are TGCGCCAGCAGCTTGGGGGCAGGGCAGGGCACTGAAGCTTTCTTT. The full variable domain, completed using reference TRBV5-1 and TRBJ1-1, is KAGVTQTPRYLIKTRGQQVTLSCSPISGHRSVSWYQQTPGQGLQFLFEYFSETQRNKGNFPGRFSGRQFSNSRSEMNVSTLELGDSALYLCASSLGAGQGTEAFFGQGTRLTVV.

This clone occurred a few times. This chain links TRBV7-6 with TRBJ1-1; D is uncertain. Germline CDR1 and CDR2: SGHVS and FNYEAQ. This CDR3 comprises 15 residues. With 5 bases removed from V and 0 bases from J, the gap between germline ends came to 13 bases. CDR3 coding DNA: TGTGCCAGCAGCCACATTACCACCGTGAACACTGAAGCTTTCTTT. Translating gives CASSHITTVNTEAFF.

The chain joins TRBV5-8 to TRBJ1-2, with no clear D. The CDR3 extends over 15 amino acids. The germline CDR1 and CDR2 sequences are SGHTS and YDEGEE. The V and J ends lost 4 bases and 4 bases respectively, with 17 bases between them. The CDR3 is CASSQRTGGGYGYTF. The CDR3 coding sequence is TGTGCCAGCAGCCAGAGGACGGGTGGCGGCTATGGCTACACCTTC.

This sequence joins TRBV9 and TRBJ2-7, with 7 bases matching TRBD2. This CDR3 contains 14 residues. J lost 1 base, V lost 7 bases, and 8 bases had no gene match. CDR1 is SGDLS, CDR2 YYNGEE, per germline. CDR3 sequence (DNA): TGTGCCAGCGCCCCGACGGGGGGATCCTACGAGCAGTACTTC. Protein: CASAPTGGSYEQYF.

The V and J genes are TRBV5-4 and TRBJ2-7; D not resolved. This CDR3 spans 12 amino acids. Germline V CDR1 and CDR2: SGHNT, YYREEE (reference sequence). Trimming removed 4 bases at V and 7 bases at J, with 12 bases between. The CDR3 DNA follows: TGTGCCAGCAGCCCATCCTCGGAGGAGCAGTACTTC. Its translation is CASSPSSEEQYF.

This chain's CDR3 is CAWSPHPGPQHF. CDR3 nucleotide sequence: TGTGCCTGGAGTCCGCACCCAGGGCCCCAGCATTTT. V and J are TRBV30 and TRBJ1-5, with no clear D. The V gene lost 2 bases and the J gene lost 9 bases, with 11 bases spanning the gap. The CDR3 has 12 residues. Per germline, CDR1 GTSNPN and CDR2 SVGIG (reference sequence).

The sample holds a few counts of this clone. V usage is TRBV2 and J usage is TRBJ2-5; TRBD1 aligns across 8 bases. V shed 0 bases and J 3 bases; nucleotides not matched to a gene: 6. Germline lookup yields CDR1 SNHLY and CDR2 FYNNEI. This CDR3 has 16 residues. The CDR3 DNA sequence: TGTGCCAGCAGTGAAGCGACAGGGGATGGTAAAGAGACCCAGTACTTC. Encoded protein: CASSEATGDGKETQYF.

J is TRBJ1-6 and V is TRBV7-3; D not resolved. Between the trimmed V and J ends, which lost 3 bases and 9 bases, there was a span of 12 bases. Looked up from germline, CDR1 is SGHTA and CDR2 is FQGTGA. This CDR3 has 14 amino acids. For the CDR3, the DNA is TGTGCCAGCAGCTTCGGCACAGCTAGTTCACCCCTCCACTTT. Amino acid sequence: CASSFGTASSPLHF.

The genes are TRBV15 and TRBJ1-6; 7 bases map to TRBD1. This CDR3 is built from 15 residues. Germline CDR1 and CDR2: LNHNV and YYDKDF (reference sequence). V lost 0 bases to trimming and J lost 10 bases; unmatched junction nucleotides: 6. The CDR3 is CATSRDGTVYSPLHF. The CDR3 DNA reads as TGTGCCACCAGCAGAGACGGGACAGTATACTCACCCCTCCACTTT.

There are a few counts of this clone. The V and J genes are TRBV19 and TRBJ2-7, with D perhaps matching TRBD2 (5 bases). The ends were cut back, 1 base at V and 7 bases at J, with 11 bases in the middle. The CDR3 spans 13 residues. CDR1 is LNHDA and CDR2 is SQIVND in the germline V gene (reference sequence). CDR3 DNA: TGTGCCAGTAGTATAGCGGACCGGGAAGAGCAGTACTTC. This gives the protein CASSIADREEQYF.

Written as DNA, the CDR3 is TGTGCCTGGACTGGCGGGAGATTCTACAATGAGCAGTTCTTC. Encoded protein: CAWTGGRFYNEQFF. This chain joins TRBV30 and TRBJ2-1; TRBD2 matches at 7 bases. The CDR3 is made up of 14 amino acids. Germline V gene data show CDR1 as GTSNPN and CDR2 as SVGIG (reference sequence). V lost 4 bases, J lost 3 bases, and 6 bases stayed unmatched.

The chain has TRBV10-3 and TRBJ1-2; no clear D. The V end lost 0 bases, the J end lost 8 bases, and 13 bases lay between the germline ends. The CDR3 has 14 amino acids. The germline CDR1 and CDR2 sequences are ENHRY and SYGVKD. The CDR3 nucleotides read TGTGCCATCAGTGAGTCAATGTACGGGGAAGGCTACACCTTC. Protein sequence: CAISESMYGEGYTF.

The CDR3, as DNA: TGTGCCAGCAGCCCAGCCAGGCGAGCCAAAAACATTCAGTACTTC. Translating gives CASSPARRAKNIQYF. The gene calls are TRBV7-2 and TRBJ2-4; no definite D call. The CDR3 consists of 15 residues. Germline-derived CDR1 and CDR2 are SGHTA and FQGNSA. V lost 5 bases and J 0 bases, leaving 11 bases between the germline ends.

This clone has just a few counts. Other nucleotide sequences in the sample specify the same CDR3. The genes are TRBV7-2 and TRBJ2-7; the D gene is possibly TRBD2 (7 bases). The germline V and J ends were trimmed by 3 bases and 3 bases, with 15 bases remaining between them. CDR3 length: 15 amino acids. The V gene's germline CDR1 is SGHTA and CDR2 FQGNSA. The CDR3 loop is CASSFRAGASYEQYF. The CDR3 DNA reads TGTGCCAGCAGCTTTAGGGCGGGGGCGAGCTACGAGCAGTACTTC.

The chain carries TRBV25-1 and TRBJ2-1, with 11 bases lining up with TRBD2. Trimming at V came to 3 bases and at J to 0 bases, leaving 1 base not matched to a gene. This CDR3 comprises 16 residues. Germline V lookup: CDR1 MGHDK, CDR2 SYGVNS. The DNA for the CDR3 is TGTGCCAGCAGTGATACTAGCGGGAGCTCCTACAATGAGCAGTTCTTC. It is translated as CASSDTSGSSYNEQFF.

The chain is built from TRBV7-9 and TRBJ1-1; D is unresolved. CDR3 size: 14 residues. With 3 bases removed from V and 5 bases from J, the gap between germline ends came to 13 bases. The germline gives CDR1 SEHNR, CDR2 FQNEAQ (reference sequence). The DNA for the CDR3 is TGTGCCAGCAGCTTGGATCAGGCCACTACTGAAGCTTTCTTT. Translated, it gives CASSLDQATTEAFF. The variable domain in full, completed from reference TRBV7-9 and TRBJ1-1, reads DTGVSQNPRHKITKRGQNVTFRCDPISEHNRLYWYRQTLGQGPEFLTYFQNEAQLEKSRLLSDRFSAERPKGSFSTLEIQRTEQGDSAMYLCASSLDQATTEAFFGQGTRLTVV.